The T cell receptor (beta chain) described here comes from a study of blood T cell repertoires in COVID-19. Study information: Sites across the United States, Italy and Spain contributed samples from acute and convalescent COVID-19.

TCRdb keeps only in-frame clones here, not all; method: immunoSEQ multiplex PCR. Of 250,000 or so clones listed, around 90% are singletons. This CDR3 is 15 amino acids long. The germline V and J ends were trimmed by 2 bases and 6 bases, with 15 bases remaining between them. Germline V lookup: CDR1 KGHSH, CDR2 LQKENI. The sample was peripheral blood. The sequence was obtained from a woman aged 60 to 75 with COVID-19, enrolled during active disease. The chain uses TRBV18 and TRBJ2-3; weak D call: TRBD2 (6 bases). Here the CDR3 reads CASSPKGAGMDTQYF. The CDR3 DNA sequence: TGTGCCAGCTCACCAAAAGGGGCGGGGATGGATACGCAGTATTTT.